This paragraph covers one T cell receptor (beta chain) sequence. Antigen unknown. The source of the sample is a study of siplizumab effects on memory and regulatory T cells. Whole-study results and caveats: An assignable naive or memory phenotype was lacking in roughly 75-95% of proliferating CD4+ or CD8+ clones.

Per sample, 90,000 to 100,000 TCR templates were assayed. Generated by immunoSEQ multiplex PCR, the TCRdb table keeps only in-frame clones and is missing some. The sample comprises some 100,000 clones, over 95% of which are singletons, and 0.03% to 0.035% rests with the top ten. CDR3 size: 14 residues. Germline values: CDR1 LNHDA, CDR2 SQIVND (reference sequence). Trimming removed 3 bases at V and 2 bases at J, with 11 bases between. The J gene is TRBJ2-7, the V gene TRBV19; D is ambiguous. The TCR comes from a human donor in good health. Material for sequencing was naive CD4+ T cells sorted from blood. CDR3 bases: TGTGCCAGTAGTATTGGCGGAAAAACCTACGAGCAGTACTTC. This gives the protein CASSIGGKTYEQYF.